Given below is one T cell receptor (beta chain) in context. The target of this receptor is not known. Base qualities are not at hand, and no much larger clone is one base apart. From the cysteine up to the phenylalanine, the CDR3 has a length of 17 residues. Of all the DNA, just the CDR3 is kept, 51 bases in frame from base 1. The germline V gene (reference sequence) gives CDR1 as LNHDA and CDR2 as SQIVND. V was cut back by 3 bases and J by 0 bases, leaving a gap of 12 bases between them. The entry originates in a study of long-term antiretroviral therapy in people with HIV (dated by TCRdb to 2022 to 2024). Regarding the research as a whole: The earliest samples were collected roughly a decade before the 2015 WHO recommendation for immediate ART, at a time when ART was usually postponed until CD4 counts fell. About 35% of the 30 participants with HIV were female. From a few dozen adults with confirmed HIV infection, the cohort provided approximately 190 cryopreserved PBMC samples, gathered serially across a mean of around 6 years (range 1-12). No cross-contamination during QIAcube processing was seen in test extractions of a monoclonal T-cell line run alongside 30 to 35 polyclonal samples. Whether ART initiation and durable HIV suppression were associated with changes in peripheral blood TRB repertoire composition and diversity was tested in a retrospective serial study.

The immunoSEQ hsTCRB v3.0 assay was used at survey level resolution to sequence the TRB variable region. TRB sequencing targeted a depth of about 40,000-55,000 T-cell genomes per sample. TRB libraries were pooled and sequenced on an Illumina MiSeq using a v3 150-cycle kit. As for how the authors treated the data: Analysis of repertoires was carried out in R inside a reproducible Nextflow workflow spanning QC, data transformation and analysis. LymphoSeq2, an R package for AIRR-Seq data exploration, was used to implement custom analyses. A few samples that produced fewer than 5000 total TRB sequences were removed, so 180 or so HIV repertoires were analyzed. Among the approximately 200 retained HIV repertoires, around 60 were collected before ART initiation and 120 to 140 were collected after ART initiation. Each repertoire was downsampled to 5000 TRB nucleotide sequences, and summary statistics were averaged across 100 downsampling iterations. TRB sequences were retained for analysis only if CDR3 regions of at least seven amino acids were present. A Shannon entropy-derived clonality score and the Gini coefficient were used to measure diversity. In the repertoire networks, any two of the top 5000 CDR3 amino acid sequences were linked whenever the two sequences differed by an edit distance of one. For TRB CDR3 amino acid sequences, antigen specificity groups and MHC restriction were predicted with GLIPH2. To flag known associations with CMV, EBV, HIV or tissue antigens, CDR3 amino acid sequences were compared against VDJdb and McPAS-TCR. Pre-ART, post-ART and control groups were compared with Wilcoxon signed-rank tests and Holm-Bonferroni correction. The table comes from immuneACCESS by way of TCRdb, which keeps in-frame sequences with V and J called. Part of the clones is missing from these tables; in studies checked, under half for an unresolved V gene and the rest for unknown reasons. D and trimming come from the DNA, and the V and J calls and clone size come from that table. For this sample there are about 35,000 clones; around three quarters appear just once. The ten largest clones represent roughly 7.1% of the sample.

Inclusion was restricted to participants for whom at least one PBMC sample before ART initiation and at least two post-ART samples were available. Every participant with HIV received treatment in the United States of America. Before DNA extraction, cryopreserved samples containing about 0.9-11 million PBMC were thawed and washed. At the time of the earliest PBMC sample, participants with HIV were aged between about 20 and 60 years. PBMC samples were contributed by each participant from 1-4 timepoints before ART initiation and 2-8 timepoints after ART initiation, with a median of 7 samples. For every participant, serial HIV viral load, CD4+ T-cell count, ART history and demographic data were obtained. A Qiagen kit on a QIAcube was used to extract genomic DNA from unsorted PBMC, with samples processed in batches of 12. Broader findings and caveats from the paper: Owing to limited PBMC availability, only the TCR beta chain was sequenced, without alpha chain pairing. Unsorted PBMC were profiled instead of sorted CD4+ and CD8+ T cells because pre-ART samples had limited cell numbers. Inferences about post-ART repertoire changes are limited because no data were available on ART adherence, viral resistance or therapy changes. A significant increase in TRB diversity was found to be associated with ART initiation, although TRB diversity was observed to remain significantly below that of transplant donor controls even after long-term ART. Samples dated from the mid-2000s to the late 2010s, and the ART regimens used may be less effective than current ones. At every time point, the repertoire was dominated by expanded TRB clones first identified before ART initiation, although this dominance fluctuated and, in many PLHIV, declined after ART. CDR3 length ranges in HIV repertoires were narrower than in controls, and network structure suggested an antigen-experienced repertoire with only a slight naive shift after ART.

Specimen: unsorted PBMCs, collected 2 years after starting antiretroviral therapy. This receptor chain uses TRBV19 and TRBJ2-6; the D gene lacks a confident call. The clonotype comes from a woman aged 45-65 years with HIV. CDR3 protein: CASSMNPLSSGANVLTF. The sequenced DNA: TGTGCCAGTAGTATGAACCCTCTTAGCTCTGGGGCCAACGTCCTGACTTTC.